The 14 T cell receptor beta chains below all came from one sample that was sequenced in a study of CXCR3-negative and CXCR3-positive naive CD8 T cells. The authors prepared UMI-labeled TRB cDNA libraries by 5' RACE. TCRdb reanalyzed the 5' RACE reads, giving one entry per CDR3 protein sequence and no DNA. This sample contains about 150,000 distinct CDR3 sequences. Study-level results: More hydrophobic TRB CDR3s were found in CXCR3-positive naive cells than in CXCR3-negative naive cells.

No antigen is known for these receptors. Sequencing was carried out using naive CXCR3+ CD8+ T cells from blood. The subset is: CD45RO-CCR7+CD27+CD95- naive CD8+ T cells expressing CXCR3 (TNR3+). These receptors originate from a human donor in good health. Some clones in this sample may be carry-over from other donors' samples.

J is TRBJ2-7 and V is TRBV14; TCRdb names TRBD2, which stays unverified in the absence of DNA. The germline gives CDR1 SGHDN, CDR2 FVKESK. The CDR3 is 16 residues long. CDR3 residues: CASSLLPGISSYEQYF.

The rearrangement links TRBV5-1 to TRBJ2-1. Germline CDR1 is SGHRS and CDR2 is YFSETQ. The CDR3 runs 13 residues. This CDR3 is CASSLDVYNEQFF.

The chain combines TRBV3-1 with TRBJ2-1. Germline V gives CDR1 LGHDT, CDR2 YNNKEL (reference sequence). CDR3 size: 14 residues. The chain's CDR3 is CASSQDSHYNEQFF.

The CDR3 region is CASSLAYGNQPQHF. J is TRBJ1-5 and V is TRBV7-9. This CDR3 region has 14 residues. Germline lookup yields CDR1 SEHNR and CDR2 FQNEAQ (reference sequence).

The V call is TRBV7-2, the J call TRBJ2-7; TCRdb's assignment of TRBD2 cannot be checked, as there is no DNA. Germline lookup yields CDR1 SGHTA and CDR2 FQGNSA. The CDR3 loop spans 14 amino acids. CDR3 loop: CASSSRLTSGRQYF.

The chain links TRBV29-1 to TRBJ2-7; TCRdb calls TRBD1, which cannot be checked without DNA. Per the germline V gene, CDR1 is SQVTM and CDR2 is ANQGSEA. CDR3 length equals 12 residues. The CDR3 here is CSVIDSIYEQYF.

This chain connects TRBV10-3 to TRBJ2-7. This CDR3 region has 15 residues. The germline gives CDR1 ENHRY, CDR2 SYGVKD. CDR3: CAISEQKLKAYEQYF.

The CDR3 protein is CASSAPRFPYNEQFF. The chain uses TRBV11-2 and TRBJ2-1. From germline, CDR1 is SGHAT and CDR2 FQNNGV. This CDR3 spans 15 amino acids.

The chain has TRBV4-3 and TRBJ2-7; TCRdb outputs TRBD1, but without DNA this stays unchecked. The V gene's germline CDR1 is LGHNA and CDR2 YSLEER. The CDR3 totals 16 residues. The chain's CDR3 is CASSQAWEIGAREQYF.

This rearrangement joins TRBV5-6 to TRBJ2-3; no DNA is available, so the TRBD2 call from TCRdb remains unchecked. There are 14 residues in the CDR3. The germline V gene encodes CDR1 SGHDT and CDR2 YYEEEE. The CDR3 here is CASIGGGRSDTQYF.

The chain combines TRBV4-1 with TRBJ1-1. The CDR3 spans 13 residues. Germline CDR1 is MGHRA and CDR2 is YSYEKL. The CDR3: CASARGPDTEAFF.

The rearrangement joins TRBV4-1 to TRBJ2-5; absent DNA, TCRdb's TRBD2 call cannot be checked. Germline V gene sequence: CDR1 MGHRA, CDR2 YSYEKL. This CDR3 has 16 residues. The CDR3 spells CASSQVRRAPQETQYF.

The chain carries TRBV7-7 and TRBJ2-7; TCRdb reports TRBD1, a call that lacks DNA to check it against. Germline loops: CDR1 SSHAT, CDR2 FNYEAQ (reference sequence). CDR3 length equals 13 residues. The CDR3 sequence: CASSLFTGREQYF.

This chain links TRBV4-3 with TRBJ2-7. This CDR3 has 16 amino acids. Germline V gene lookup returns CDR1 LGHNA and CDR2 YSLEER. The CDR3 loop reads CASSQDWSVFRYEQYF.